The sequence of this T cell receptor (beta chain) was determined in a study of blood T cell repertoires in COVID-19 (dated by TCRdb to 2018 to 2021). Broadly, across the study: Samples covering the acute and convalescent phases of COVID-19 were provided by collaborators in the United States, Italy and Spain. The sample metadata nearly always contained a de-identified subject ID, COVID-19 status, age in years and sex. The material from the prospective study consisted of cDNA or gDNA derived from T cells, B-cell-depleted T cells, or PBMCs. HLA class I and class II types, where available, came from metadata supplied by the sample provider rather than from assay-based typing. Deeply sampled blood TCRbeta repertoires from subjects exposed to, actively infected with, or recovered from COVID-19 were included in the dataset. The repertoires were released in a freely available public database meant as a resource for research on the immune response to SARS-CoV-2. Samples were obtained from the ongoing ImmuneRACE study (first 160 participants) and from roughly 1,300 subjects provided by 6 global collaborators.

The collaborating institutions used their own protocols to collect whole blood in K2EDTA tubes. For TCRbeta analysis, collaborator samples were shipped as frozen whole blood, as isolated PBMCs, or as DNA extracted from either sample type. Note on this clone: Its recognized antigen is unknown. Base qualities are not provided; no much larger clone lies one nucleotide away.

General conclusions and limits of the study: The amount of clinical and demographic metadata varied by source and participant and was provided uncurated.

V was cut back by 1 base and J by 10 bases, leaving a gap of 14 bases between them. CDR1 and CDR2 are read off the germline V gene as SGHTA and FQGTGA. Measured from the cysteine to the phenylalanine, the CDR3 is 14 residues long. Of all the DNA, just the CDR3 is kept, 42 bases in frame from base 1. The immunoSEQ Assay, a bias-controlled multiplex PCR, was used to amplify TCRbeta CDR3 regions from genomic DNA. On the authors' methods: The number of nucleated cells in each sample was estimated from the amplification of reference gene primers within the assay. To quantify the absolute abundance of each unique TCRbeta CDR3 rearrangement, sequence reads were collapsed and filtered. For each sample, productive Simpson clonality was calculated by taking the square root of Simpson's diversity index across productive rearrangements. The source is immuneACCESS, and TCRdb retained only in-frame sequences with V and J called. Part of the clones is not carried over; for the studies checked, unresolved V genes explain less than half of this, and the remainder is unexplained. V, J and clone size are those of that table, while D and trimming were read from the DNA. Present in this sample are some 290,000 clones, approximately 81% of which were seen just once. The top ten hold over 2.5% of the sample.

The sequence links TRBV7-3 to TRBJ2-1; matching of 5 bases hints at TRBD1 as the D gene. The TCR was taken from a woman aged 55 to 70 with active or convalescent COVID-19. Sequencing input: peripheral blood. The nucleotides are TGTGCCAGCAGCTTAAATAAGGGGATAGGGGAGCAGTTCTTC. Protein translation: CASSLNKGIGEQFF. Extended through the reference TRBV7-3 and TRBJ2-1 proteins, this CDR3 yields the full variable domain: GAGVSQTPSNKVTEKGKYVELRCDPISGHTALYWYRQSLGQGPEFLIYFQGTGAADDSGLPNDRFFAVRPEGSVSTLKIQRTERGDSAVYLCASSLNKGIGEQFFGPGTRLTVL.